This entry features one T cell receptor (beta chain) sequence. The entry originates in a study of shared T cell receptors in the human thymus. The data were produced by immunoSEQ multiplex PCR, yet TCRdb's version contains in-frame clones alone and is incomplete. The sample lists more than 550,000 clones; approximately 85% were seen once. V shed 4 bases and J shed 0 bases, with 7 bases lying between them. The germline V gene encodes CDR1 SNHLY and CDR2 FYNNEI. The CDR3 loop spans 14 amino acids. The sample also formed part of further work on human thymus T cells. This second study says: Donation came from healthy Finnish infants having corrective surgery for congenital heart defects. Thymic samples were excised during corrective heart operations. Thymic and blood repertoires showed apparently biased V and J gene usage. Unrelated individuals were reported by related research to share highly overlapping thymic repertoires.

The sample taken for sequencing was thymocytes. The chain employs TRBV2 and TRBJ1-3; D is uncertain. The clonotype originates from a girl under three years old with a congenital heart defect. In nucleotides, the CDR3 is TGTGCCAGCAGTGTTGGCAGCTCTGGAAACACCATATATTTT. Its protein product is CASSVGSSGNTIYF. The full variable domain, completed using reference TRBV2 and TRBJ1-3, is EPEVTQTPSHQVTQMGQEVILRCVPISNHLYFYWYRQILGQKVEFLVSFYNNEISEKSEIFDDQFSVERPDGSNFTLKIRSTKLEDSAMYFCASSVGSSGNTIYFGEGSWLTVV.